The next 12 T cell receptor beta chains were all read from a single sample in a study of shared clonotypes between healthy human individuals. The repertoire was sequenced with immunoSEQ multiplex PCR; TCRdb's copy has only in-frame clones and lacks some. This table has about 380,000 clones, about 96% appearing once. What was sequenced was memory CD8+ T cells sorted from blood. Subset specified: CD45RO+ cells pooled with CCR7-negative TemRA cells. The origin of the receptors is a man between 25 and 39 years old in good health.

This chain connects TRBV20-1 to TRBJ1-4, with unresolved D. The V end lost 6 bases, the J end lost 4 bases, and 3 bases lay between the germline ends. This CDR3 contains 10 residues. Germline V gene lookup returns CDR1 DFQATT and CDR2 SNEGSKA (reference sequence). CDR3 loop: CSAHNEKLFF. CDR3 DNA: TGCAGTGCACATAATGAAAAACTGTTTTTT.

This chain joins TRBV5-1 and TRBJ2-5; possible D gene TRBD2, 6 bases. The V gene lost 6 bases and the J gene lost 8 bases, with 20 bases spanning the gap. The CDR3 sequence is 14 residues long. Germline lookup yields CDR1 SGHRS and CDR2 YFSETQ. CDR3 protein: CASKGDSQMSTQYF. The CDR3 DNA reads TGCGCCAGCAAAGGGGACTCCCAGATGAGTACCCAGTACTTC.

Comment on this clone: Germline is not matched at one junction end, which may reflect a read error. The chain joins TRBV6-5 to TRBJ2-7; TRBD2 aligns across 7 bases. The CDR3 consists of 14 residues. Germline assignment: CDR1 MNHEY and CDR2 SVGAGI. The chain's CDR3 is CASRAAGLEVNSDF. CDR3 bases: TGTGCCAGCCGAGCCGCCGGACTAGAAGTGAATTCCGACTTC.

The genes are TRBV28 and TRBJ1-1, with 8 bases identical to TRBD1. There are 16 residues in the CDR3. Germline-derived CDR1 and CDR2 are MDHEN and SYDVKM. V was pared by 4 bases and J by 1 base, with 8 bases of the junction left unmatched. CDR3 nucleotides: TGTGCCAGCAGTTATGTACCTGGACAGGGGAACACTGAAGCTTTCTTT. Translated, it gives CASSYVPGQGNTEAFF. The variable domain in full, with the rest retrieved from reference TRBV28 and TRBJ1-1, is DVKVTQSSRYLVKRTGEKVFLECVQDMDHENMFWYRQDPGLGLRLIYFSYDVKMKEKGDIPEGYSVSREKKERFSLILESASTNQTSMYLCASSYVPGQGNTEAFFGQGTRLTVV.

The V call is TRBV5-4, the J call TRBJ1-4; TRBD1 matches 8 bases. V gave up 4 bases and J gave up 2 bases; unmatched junction bases: 4. This CDR3 has 15 residues. CDR1 is SGHNT and CDR2 is YYREEE in the germline V gene (reference sequence). As DNA, the CDR3 is TGTGCCAGCAGCACAGGGGGAACGACTAATGAAAAACTGTTTTTT. Translation gives CASSTGGTTNEKLFF.

This clone is a singleton in its sample. The chain has TRBV28 and TRBJ2-7; D unresolved. V shed 8 bases and J shed 6 bases, with 2 bases lying between them. CDR1 MDHEN and CDR2 SYDVKM come from the germline V gene. The length of the CDR3 is 8 residues. CDR3 sequence reads: CASGEQYF. As DNA, the CDR3 is TGTGCCAGCGGCGAGCAGTACTTC.

The chain has TRBV10-2 and TRBJ2-1; either TRBD1 or TRBD2 may supply D (5 bases each). Germline lookup yields CDR1 WSHSY and CDR2 SAAADI. This CDR3 region has 12 residues. V was clipped by 4 bases and J by 10 bases, with 11 bases between them. The CDR3 reads CASSAGTDEQFF. The CDR3 DNA reads TGCGCCAGCAGTGCCGGGACCGACGAGCAGTTCTTC.

V usage is TRBV2 and J usage is TRBJ2-4; D uncertain. V shed 3 bases and J shed 6 bases, with 9 bases lying between them. The CDR3 consists of 13 residues. CDR1 and CDR2 from the germline V gene are SNHLY and FYNNEI. The CDR3 DNA sequence: TGTGCCAGCAGTGACGCCCTGGGAAACATTCAGTACTTC. Protein product: CASSDALGNIQYF.

This chain connects TRBV4-1 to TRBJ2-7; the D gene is possibly TRBD2 (6 bases). The CDR3 has 17 amino acids. V was pared by 4 bases and J by 6 bases, with 25 bases between. CDR1 MGHRA and CDR2 YSYEKL come from the germline V gene. The CDR3 protein is CASSLTAAGGPSGEQYF. CDR3 sequence (DNA): TGCGCCAGCAGCCTAACAGCAGCCGGAGGGCCTAGTGGCGAGCAGTACTTC.

The chain joins TRBV28 to TRBJ2-5; 12 bases are shared with TRBD2. With V trimmed by 5 bases and J by 6 bases, 16 bases remained unmatched. Germline CDR1 reads MDHEN; CDR2 reads SYDVKM. The CDR3 sequence is 18 residues long. CDR3 loop: CASSPPRSLAGGRKTQYF. CDR3 bases: TGTGCCAGCAGTCCCCCTAGGTCCCTAGCGGGAGGGCGAAAGACCCAGTACTTC.

The CDR3 loop reads CAWSVFLLAARGNEQFF. The CDR3 DNA sequence: TGTGCCTGGAGTGTATTTCTTCTAGCGGCCCGGGGAAATGAGCAGTTCTTC. The chain recombines TRBV30 with TRBJ2-1, with 7 bases identical to TRBD2. Germline-derived CDR1 and CDR2 are GTSNPN and SVGIG (reference sequence). This CDR3 spans 17 amino acids. V shed 0 bases, J shed 7 bases, and the junction held 15 bases outside the gene matches.

This clone was observed once. CDR3 bases: TGTGCCAGCAATTGGGGCAGGACCTACGAGCAGTACTTC. Translating gives CASNWGRTYEQYF. The gene calls are TRBV2 and TRBJ2-7, with D possibly TRBD1 on 5 matching bases. Germline CDR1 SNHLY, CDR2 FYNNEI. V lost 7 bases, J lost 2 bases, and 12 bases lay in between. CDR3 length equals 13 residues.